The 2 T cell receptor beta chains presented below share a single source sample, sequenced in a study of cytomegalovirus exposure and HLA in healthy donors. The PCR ran on 60 Vbeta and 13 Jbeta primers. Profiled with immunoSEQ multiplex PCR; TCRdb holds only in-frame clones, not every one. The sample includes approximately 89,000 clones, roughly four fifths of them seen just once. The material sequenced was PBMCs. All receptors come from a man aged 25 to 40 in good health and CMV-seronegative.

The rearrangement links TRBV11-2 to TRBJ2-1; 12 bases fit TRBD2. Germline V lookup: CDR1 SGHAT, CDR2 FQNNGV. CDR3 length: 16 amino acids. V lost 7 bases and J lost 6; bases outside the gene matches: 10. The CDR3, as DNA: TGTGCCAGCACCCTGACTAGCGGGAGCTCCGGCAATGAGCAGTTCTTC. Translation gives CASTLTSGSSGNEQFF.

This clone was picked up a small number of times. This chain joins TRBV4-1 and TRBJ1-4, with D possibly matching TRBD1 (6 bases). Germline values: CDR1 MGHRA, CDR2 YSYEKL. V was pared by 0 bases and J by 4 bases, with 18 bases between. The CDR3 loop spans 18 amino acids. The CDR3 is CASSQEDSSSRYNEKLFF. DNA for the CDR3: TGCGCCAGCAGCCAAGAGGACAGTTCCTCTCGTTATAATGAAAAACTGTTTTTT.